These 23 T cell receptor beta chains share one sample of origin, sequenced in a study of cytotoxic CD8 clonotypes in ibrutinib-treated CLL. Only in-frame clones appear in the TCRdb table, and some are missing; sequencing was by immunoSEQ multiplex PCR. The table has around 97,000 clones, around 73% seen once; the top ten hold 25% to 35%. Source: PBMCs, taken after 12 months of ibrutinib treatment. All receptors come from a human donor with chronic lymphocytic leukemia.

This sequence joins TRBV9 and TRBJ2-3; no reliable D call. This CDR3 spans 14 amino acids. V shed 3 bases and J shed 2 bases, with 10 bases lying between them. Germline V gives CDR1 SGDLS, CDR2 YYNGEE. DNA of the CDR3: TGTGCCAGCAGCGGCCCAAAGACCACAGATACGCAGTATTTT. This encodes CASSGPKTTDTQYF.

This clone was found once. The chain carries TRBV9 and TRBJ1-1; tentatively, D is TRBD1 (5 bases). Germline values: CDR1 SGDLS, CDR2 YYNGEE. The CDR3 consists of 14 residues. V shed 0 bases and J shed 1 base, with 7 bases lying between them. CDR3 region: CASSVEQGNTEAFF. The CDR3 nucleotides are TGTGCCAGCAGCGTAGAGCAGGGGAACACTGAAGCTTTCTTT.

The chain couples TRBV7-9 to TRBJ1-5, with D possibly being TRBD1 (5 bases). Trimming took 4 bases from V and 2 from J, leaving 12 bases between them. The CDR3 has 15 amino acids. Germline V gene sequence: CDR1 SEHNR, CDR2 FQNEAQ (reference sequence). Written as DNA, the CDR3 is TGTGCCAGCAGCTCAGGGCCCGACCGCAATCAGCCCCAGCATTTT. Its protein is CASSSGPDRNQPQHF.

The gene calls are TRBV18 and TRBJ2-2, with unresolved D. The CDR3 sequence is 14 residues long. The V gene's germline CDR1 is KGHSH and CDR2 LQKENI. Trimming cost V 6 bases and J 5 bases, with 13 bases left between them. CDR3 region: CASSSRSRTGELFF. The DNA for the CDR3 is TGTGCCAGCTCGTCCCGATCCCGTACCGGGGAGCTGTTTTTT.

The chain links TRBV4-1 to TRBJ2-5, with 8 positions matching TRBD2. From germline, CDR1 is MGHRA and CDR2 YSYEKL. The CDR3 covers 14 residues. V was clipped by 4 bases and J by 5 bases; unmatched bases: 6. CDR3 sequence reads: CASSLGGGPETQYF. Here the CDR3 DNA reads TGCGCCAGCAGCCTCGGGGGGGGGCCGGAGACCCAGTACTTC.

This sequence joins TRBV5-6 and TRBJ2-7; D may correspond to TRBD1 or TRBD2 (5 bases each). The V gene lost 0 bases and the J gene lost 5 bases, with 27 bases spanning the gap. CDR1 is SGHDT, CDR2 YYEEEE, per germline. This CDR3 spans 19 amino acids. The CDR3 sequence: CASSLDGTYRPPVPNEQYF. The CDR3 DNA follows: TGTGCCAGCAGCTTGGATGGGACCTACCGACCTCCCGTCCCAAACGAGCAGTACTTC. Full variable domain (rest looked up from reference TRBV5-6 and TRBJ2-7): DAGVTQSPTHLIKTRGQQVTLRCSPKSGHDTVSWYQQALGQGPQFIFQYYEEEERQRGNFPDRFSGHQFPNYSSELNVNALLLGDSALYLCASSLDGTYRPPVPNEQYFGPGTRLTVT.

This clone showed up just a few times. V gene TRBV2 combines with J gene TRBJ1-4; a possible D gene is TRBD1 (5 bases). In germline, CDR1 is SNHLY, CDR2 FYNNEI. The V end was cut by 7 bases, the J end by 0 bases, with 12 bases between. The CDR3 loop spans 15 amino acids. The DNA of the CDR3 is TGTGCCAGCACTGCGACAGTTGCAACTAATGAAAAACTGTTTTTT. It specifies CASTATVATNEKLFF.

This clone turned up a few times. The chain carries TRBV6-6 and TRBJ2-1; 11 nucleotides agree with TRBD2. The J segment lost 1 base and the V segment lost 6 bases, leaving 5 bases of the junction unmatched. The CDR3 is made up of 16 amino acids. CDR1 and CDR2 (germline): MNHNY, SVGAGI (reference sequence). The CDR3 DNA reads TGTGCCAGCAGATCCCTAGCGGGGGGTTCCTACAATGAGCAGTTCTTC. Encoded protein: CASRSLAGGSYNEQFF.

This chain links TRBV5-6 with TRBJ1-2; D ambiguous. The CDR3 has 13 residues. V gave up 0 bases and J gave up 3 bases, with 6 bases separating them. Germline V gene sequence: CDR1 SGHDT, CDR2 YYEEEE. CDR3 sequence: CASSLDLYYGYTF. In DNA, the CDR3 is TGTGCCAGCAGCTTGGACCTGTACTATGGCTACACCTTC.

This clone was seen just once. CDR3 nucleotides: TGTGCCAGCAGCTTAGAGAGTGGAGGGGTCTACGAGCAGTACTTC. It specifies CASSLESGGVYEQYF. The V and J genes are TRBV11-3 and TRBJ2-7, with D perhaps TRBD2 (6 bases). CDR1 and CDR2 from the germline V gene are SGHNT and YENEEA. The CDR3 is 15 amino acids. Trimming cost V 0 bases and J 3 bases, with 12 bases left between them. Together with reference TRBV11-3 and TRBJ2-7, the CDR3 gives the full variable domain: EAGVVQSPRYKIIEKKQPVAFWCNPISGHNTLYWYLQNLGQGPELLIRYENEEAVDDSQLPKDRFSAERLKGVDSTLKIQPAELGDSAVYLCASSLESGGVYEQYFGPGTRLTVT.

This chain joins TRBV5-4 and TRBJ2-3, with TRBD2 matching 12 bases. Germline assignment: CDR1 SGHNT and CDR2 YYREEE (reference sequence). There are 15 residues in the CDR3. Unmatched junction bases numbered 10, after V lost 0 bases and J lost 14 bases. Here the CDR3 DNA reads TGTGCCAGCAGCTTGGCCACTAGCGGGGGGTCCCACCTGTATTTT. As protein: CASSLATSGGSHLYF.

This clone has a single count. The V call is TRBV7-9, the J call TRBJ1-4, with 7 bases lining up with TRBD1. CDR1 SEHNR and CDR2 FQNEAQ come from the germline V gene (reference sequence). With V trimmed by 5 bases and J by 7 bases, 10 bases remained unmatched. The CDR3 has 15 amino acids. As DNA, the CDR3 is TGTGCCAGCAGCGCGACAGGGAGGGGGAGTGAAAAACTGTTTTTT. This sequence encodes CASSATGRGSEKLFF.

The chain employs TRBV7-6 and TRBJ1-5; D not certain. CDR3 length: 14 amino acids. Per germline, CDR1 SGHVS and CDR2 FNYEAQ. V was pared by 5 bases and J by 7 bases, with 15 bases between. Here the CDR3 reads CASSPGPLGQPQHF. CDR3 nucleotide sequence: TGTGCCAGCAGCCCGGGCCCCTTGGGGCAGCCCCAGCATTTT.

The V and J genes are TRBV10-3 and TRBJ1-4; TRBD1 agrees at 9 bases. Germline trimming cut 2 bases from V and 10 bases from J; bases unmatched to any gene: 8. This CDR3 contains 15 residues. Germline lookup yields CDR1 ENHRY and CDR2 SYGVKD. CDR3 loop: CAISEVKGQGGKLFF. CDR3 nucleotides: TGTGCCATCAGTGAGGTGAAGGGACAGGGCGGAAAACTGTTTTTT.

The J gene is TRBJ1-6, the V gene TRBV28; perhaps TRBD1 as D (5 bases). CDR1 MDHEN and CDR2 SYDVKM come from the germline V gene. The CDR3 sequence is 18 residues long. The V gene lost 5 bases and the J gene lost 4 bases, with 21 bases spanning the gap. The CDR3 nucleotides are TGTGCCAGCAGTCCACGGGACTCGACCAAATATTATAATTCACCCCTCCACTTT. Translating gives CASSPRDSTKYYNSPLHF.

The chain joins TRBV6-5 to TRBJ2-5; perhaps TRBD2 as D (5 bases). The tail of the sequence fits TRBJ2-7 better, so the J call may be wrong. The CDR3 extends over 15 amino acids. Germline loops: CDR1 MNHEY, CDR2 SVGAGI. The CDR3: CASRTPLGGSYEQYF. The DNA for the CDR3 is TGTGCCAGCAGGACCCCGTTGGGCGGGTCCTACGAGCAGTACTTC.

The V and J genes are TRBV30 and TRBJ2-1, with unresolved D. Germline V gives CDR1 GTSNPN, CDR2 SVGIG (reference sequence). The ends were cut back, 0 bases at V and 4 bases at J, with 7 bases in the middle. The CDR3 spans 13 residues. CDR3: CAWSVSVYNEQFF. Here the CDR3 DNA reads TGTGCCTGGAGTGTATCTGTTTACAATGAGCAGTTCTTC.

This clone has a single count. The V gene is TRBV10-3, the J gene TRBJ2-5, with D unclear. Germline-derived CDR1 and CDR2 are ENHRY and SYGVKD. This CDR3 contains 13 residues. Trimming stripped 5 bases from V and 2 bases from J, with 9 bases between. Here the CDR3 DNA reads TGTGCCATCAGTTCCTATGAACAAGAGACCCAGTACTTC. Protein sequence: CAISSYEQETQYF.

The V gene is TRBV7-3, the J gene TRBJ2-1, with 11 nucleotides matching TRBD1. The CDR3 loop spans 18 amino acids. Trimming cost V 7 bases and J 0 bases; bases outside gene matches: 11. Germline V CDR1 and CDR2: SGHTA, FQGTGA. CDR3 in amino acids: CASNKAPGTGGSYNEQFF. In DNA form, the CDR3 reads TGTGCCAGCAACAAAGCCCCCGGGACAGGGGGCTCCTACAATGAGCAGTTCTTC.

In the case of this clone: Distinct nucleotide sequences in the sample also encode this CDR3. This rearrangement joins TRBV5-1 to TRBJ1-1, with TRBD1 as a possible D gene (5 bases). The CDR3 spans 14 residues. V lost 1 base to trimming and J lost 1 base, with 8 bases between them. Germline-derived CDR1 and CDR2 are SGHRS and YFSETQ. This chain's CDR3 is CASSLYGGNTEAFF. CDR3 bases: TGCGCCAGCAGCTTGTACGGGGGGAACACTGAAGCTTTCTTT.

This rearrangement joins TRBV19 to TRBJ1-1; no clear D. The CDR3 is 14 amino acids. Germline values: CDR1 LNHDA, CDR2 SQIVND (reference sequence). V was shortened by 3 bases and J by 1 base, with 9 bases between the two germline ends. CDR3: CASSMGRWNTEAFF. The CDR3 nucleotides read TGTGCCAGTAGTATGGGTAGGTGGAACACTGAAGCTTTCTTT.

This chain links TRBV4-2 with TRBJ2-5; 8 bases are a match to TRBD2. This CDR3 is 15 amino acids long. Trimming cost V 4 bases and J 5 bases; bases outside gene matches: 9. Germline V gene lookup returns CDR1 LGHNA and CDR2 YNFKEQ. The chain's CDR3 is CASSRRGSGAETQYF. CDR3 nucleotide sequence: TGTGCCAGCAGCCGACGGGGTAGCGGGGCCGAGACCCAGTACTTC.

The chain carries TRBV2 and TRBJ2-7; D is uncertain. The CDR3 consists of 11 residues. Trimming pared 4 bases from V and 5 bases from J, leaving 6 bases between. Germline loops: CDR1 SNHLY, CDR2 FYNNEI. CDR3 nucleotide sequence: TGTGCCAGCAGTGTCATCAACGAGCAGTACTTC. This codes for CASSVINEQYF.